The TCR beta chain described here comes from a study of long-term antiretroviral therapy in people with HIV. In the study overall: A decade or so separates the oldest specimens from the later 2015 immediate-ART recommendation.

Per germline, CDR1 WSHSY and CDR2 SAAADI. The CDR3 has 13 amino acids. V lost 10 bases and J lost 0, with 9 bases in between. In this sample, this clone turned up a few times. The samples comprised roughly 0.9-10 million cryopreserved PBMC ahead of DNA extraction. Investigators performed immunoSEQ version v3.0 at survey level. The repertoire was sequenced with immunoSEQ multiplex PCR; TCRdb's copy has only in-frame clones and lacks some. The table lists around 34,000 clones, 75% to 90% of them singletons. Material: unsorted PBMCs, obtained 1.5 years after starting antiretroviral therapy. V usage is TRBV10-2 and J usage is TRBJ2-2; D remains unclear. This sequence was found in a young man with HIV. This chain's CDR3 is CATVIPNTGELFF. DNA of the CDR3: TGCGCCACCGTTATCCCGAACACCGGGGAGCTGTTTTTT.